Sequencing of this TCR beta chain was carried out in a study of identical twins. TCRdb re-called the 5' RACE reads through MiXCR, storing one row per CDR3 protein. This table has 1.5 million to 2 million distinct CDR3 sequences, about 32% appearing once. In its sample, this clonotype was seen many times. Looked up from germline, CDR1 is SQVTM and CDR2 is ANQGSEA. V was cut by 3 bases and J by 9 bases, with 6 bases left in between. The CDR3 is made up of 10 amino acids. The clonotype comes from a newborn girl in good health. The rearrangement joins TRBV29-1 to TRBJ2-1, with D unresolved. Material for sequencing was cord blood. CDR3 nucleotides: TGCAGCGTTGAGCTAGTTGAGCAGTTCTTC. Amino acids: CSVELVEQFF.